This passage covers 24 T cell receptor beta chains from one sample sequenced in a study of cytomegalovirus exposure and HLA in healthy donors (TCRdb year 2017). The library was generated by the immunoSEQ multiplex PCR assay. A mixture of 60 forward primers for TCR Vbeta segments and 13 reverse primers for TCR Jbeta segments was used in the multiplex PCR. Drawn from immuneACCESS, this table holds only the in-frame rearrangements with V and J called that TCRdb kept. Clones are partly lost; checked studies trace under half to an unresolved V gene and leave the rest unexplained. Present in this sample are around 110,000 clones, more than 65% of which were seen just once. The ten top clones hold around 2.3% of the sample. Specimen: PBMCs. The receptors come from a man between 25 and 39 years old in good health and CMV-seronegative.

The rearrangement joins TRBV7-9 to TRBJ1-1; D is undetermined. This CDR3 is built from 13 residues. In germline, CDR1 is SEHNR, CDR2 FQNEAQ (reference sequence). With 2 bases removed from V and 4 bases from J, the gap between germline ends came to 8 bases. CDR3 in DNA: TGTGCCAGCAGCTTACCGGGTCGCACTGAAGCTTTCTTT. It translates to CASSLPGRTEAFF. The full variable domain, its missing parts supplied by reference TRBV7-9 and TRBJ1-1, is DTGVSQNPRHKITKRGQNVTFRCDPISEHNRLYWYRQTLGQGPEFLTYFQNEAQLEKSRLLSDRFSAERPKGSFSTLEIQRTEQGDSAMYLCASSLPGRTEAFFGQGTRLTVV.

This clone is deemed medium-sized. V gene TRBV7-6 combines with J gene TRBJ2-1; tentatively, D is TRBD2 (5 bases). Trimming stripped 5 bases from V and 8 bases from J, with 10 bases between. Germline assignment: CDR1 SGHVS and CDR2 FNYEAQ. The CDR3 sequence is 12 residues long. CDR3 amino acids: CASSPGYYEQFF. The CDR3 DNA follows: TGTGCCAGCAGCCCGGGGTATTATGAGCAGTTCTTC.

The rearrangement uses TRBV2 and TRBJ2-5; D not resolved. V lost 6 bases, J lost 5 bases, and 7 bases lay in between. CDR1 and CDR2 from the germline V gene are SNHLY and FYNNEI. The CDR3 is made up of 11 amino acids. The CDR3 DNA reads TGTGCCAGCAGGGGCTGGGAGACCCAGTACTTC. Its translation is CASRGWETQYF.

V usage is TRBV7-9 and J usage is TRBJ1-1; 7 nucleotides agree with TRBD1. The CDR3 covers 13 residues. Germline trimming cut 5 bases from V and 10 bases from J; bases unmatched to any gene: 10. Per germline, CDR1 SEHNR and CDR2 FQNEAQ (reference sequence). The CDR3 DNA sequence: TGTGCCAGCAGCGGATACAGGGGTTTTGGAGCTTTCTTT. Amino acid sequence: CASSGYRGFGAFF.

A single count supports this clone. The gene calls are TRBV11-2 and TRBJ2-7, with 10 positions matching TRBD2. V shed 3 bases and J 2 bases; nucleotides not matched to a gene: 4. The CDR3 length is 15 residues. Germline V lookup: CDR1 SGHAT, CDR2 FQNNGV. CDR3 DNA: TGTGCCAGCAGCTTGGGGGGGACTAGCGCCTACGAGCAGTACTTC. Amino acid sequence: CASSLGGTSAYEQYF.

The rearrangement links TRBV6-5 to TRBJ2-5; TRBD2 agrees at 12 bases. The CDR3 covers 14 residues. V shed 6 bases, J shed 5 bases, and the junction held 4 bases outside the gene matches. Germline V gene lookup returns CDR1 MNHEY and CDR2 SVGAGI. The CDR3 here is CASRTSGRGETQYF. CDR3 bases: TGTGCCAGCAGGACTAGCGGGAGAGGGGAGACCCAGTACTTC.

This clone has only one observation. The V gene is TRBV7-8, the J gene TRBJ1-5; 8 bases fit TRBD1. The length of the CDR3 is 17 residues. Germline CDR1 and CDR2: SGHVS and FQNEAQ. V shed 5 bases and J 0 bases; nucleotides not matched to a gene: 9. The CDR3 protein is CASSPYRTGRSNQPQHF. The CDR3 nucleotides are TGTGCCAGCAGCCCCTATAGGACAGGGCGTAGCAATCAGCCCCAGCATTTT.

The CDR3 protein is CASSSQGERLYF. The CDR3 DNA is TGTGCCAGCAGCTCCCAGGGGGAGCGTCTGTACTTC. J is TRBJ2-7 and V is TRBV11-2; TRBD1 agrees at 7 bases. With 4 bases clipped from V and 12 bases from J, the junction kept 9 bases outside the gene matches. CDR3 length: 12 residues. In germline, CDR1 is SGHAT, CDR2 FQNNGV.

The chain couples TRBV6-1 to TRBJ2-7; D remains ambiguous. The CDR3 totals 13 residues. In germline, CDR1 is MNHNS, CDR2 SASEGT. The V end lost 3 bases, the J end lost 2 bases, and 8 bases lay between the germline ends. The CDR3 region has the DNA TGTGCCAGCAGTGACACTTACCCCTACGAGCAGTACTTC. The encoded protein is CASSDTYPYEQYF.

The chain couples TRBV4-1 to TRBJ2-7, with 12 bases that match TRBD1. The germline V gene has CDR1 MGHRA and CDR2 YSYEKL. Trimming cost V 3 bases and J 6 bases; bases outside gene matches: 9. CDR3 length equals 16 residues. CDR3 coding DNA: TGCGCCAGCAGCCACCCTGGGGGGACAGGGGGCCTCGAGCAGTACTTC. It codes for CASSHPGGTGGLEQYF.

The chain joins TRBV5-1 to TRBJ2-7, with 11 bases matching TRBD2. The CDR3 totals 16 residues. V trimming: 0 bases; J trimming: 5 bases; junction bases outside the gene matches: 7. In germline, CDR1 is SGHRS, CDR2 YFSETQ. The CDR3 is CASSLGLAGKMDEQYF. CDR3 in DNA: TGCGCCAGCAGCTTGGGACTAGCGGGGAAGATGGACGAGCAGTACTTC.

The V and J genes are TRBV7-6 and TRBJ2-1; D might be TRBD2 (6 bases). Germline V gene data show CDR1 as SGHVS and CDR2 as FNYEAQ. V shed 8 bases and J shed 0 bases, with 17 bases lying between them. The CDR3 covers 16 residues. The DNA for the CDR3 is TGTGCCAGCTCCACCGGGGCGGGGTACTCCTACAATGAGCAGTTCTTC. It translates to CASSTGAGYSYNEQFF.

This CDR3 is CASSYSNQPQHF. DNA of the CDR3: TGTGCCTCCTCCTACAGCAATCAGCCCCAGCATTTT. V gene TRBV2 combines with J gene TRBJ1-5; D call uncertain. The germline gives CDR1 SNHLY, CDR2 FYNNEI. V lost 11 bases and J 1 base, leaving 9 bases between the germline ends. This CDR3 is built from 12 residues.

This sequence joins TRBV6-5 and TRBJ2-3, with D hard to call. In germline, CDR1 is MNHEY, CDR2 SVGAGI. Between the trimmed V and J ends, which lost 0 bases and 5 bases, there was a span of 3 bases. This CDR3 spans 12 amino acids. CDR3 in amino acids: CASSYSRDTQYF. CDR3 sequence (DNA): TGTGCCAGCAGTTACTCGAGAGATACGCAGTATTTT.

This sequence joins TRBV7-3 and TRBJ2-2; D uncertain. This CDR3 has 14 residues. The V and J ends lost 4 bases and 4 bases respectively, with 10 bases between them. CDR1 is SGHTA, CDR2 FQGTGA, per germline. The CDR3 here is CASSSTSFTGELFF. The CDR3 DNA reads TGTGCCAGCAGCTCGACATCATTCACCGGGGAGCTGTTTTTT.

J is TRBJ1-1 and V is TRBV7-9; the match to TRBD1 covers 7 bases. From germline, CDR1 is SEHNR and CDR2 FQNEAQ (reference sequence). The trim removed 4 bases at V and 3 bases at J, leaving 8 bases unmatched. This CDR3 region has 15 residues. CDR3 nucleotide sequence: TGTGCCAGCAGCTCAAGGTCCAGGGGGGACACTGAAGCTTTCTTT. Its protein product is CASSSRSRGDTEAFF.

The chain couples TRBV5-1 to TRBJ2-7; 9 bases line up with TRBD1. This CDR3 spans 15 amino acids. Trimming took 2 bases from V and 4 from J; bases not matched to a gene: 7. CDR1 and CDR2 (germline): SGHRS, YFSETQ. The CDR3 bases are TGCGCCAGCAGCTTCACAGGGGGCCTTCCGTACGAGCAGTACTTC. Protein sequence: CASSFTGGLPYEQYF.

This chain links TRBV10-3 with TRBJ1-3; D is unclear. From germline, CDR1 is ENHRY and CDR2 SYGVKD. The CDR3 length is 14 residues. V lost 8 bases to trimming and J lost 0 bases, with 11 bases between them. CDR3 nucleotide sequence: TGTGCCATCCGCCCGGGGAGCTCTGGAAACACCATATATTTT. Translated, it gives CAIRPGSSGNTIYF.

This chain joins TRBV28 and TRBJ1-2; TRBD1 might be the D (6 bases). The CDR3 covers 15 residues. CDR1 and CDR2 from the germline V gene are MDHEN and SYDVKM. V lost 8 bases and J 4 bases, leaving 20 bases between the germline ends. The CDR3 bases are TGTGCCAGCGGCCTGCGGGGGCGTCTCACCTATGGCTACACCTTC. It encodes CASGLRGRLTYGYTF.

The gene calls are TRBV6-5 and TRBJ2-5, with TRBD1 matching 8 bases. Germline V lookup: CDR1 MNHEY, CDR2 SVGAGI. The CDR3 contains 11 residues. The V gene end was trimmed by 7 bases and the J gene end by 5 bases; junction bases not matched to a gene: 0. CDR3 residues: CASTGGETQYF. As DNA, the CDR3 is TGTGCCAGCACAGGGGGCGAGACCCAGTACTTC.

Only a few counts were recorded for this clone. The CDR3 nucleotides are TGTGCCACCAGCGGGACCCGACAGGGTTATTCACCCCTCCACTTT. Translated, it gives CATSGTRQGYSPLHF. The chain employs TRBV15 and TRBJ1-6, with TRBD1 matching over 7 bases. This CDR3 has 15 amino acids. Germline V gene lookup returns CDR1 LNHNV and CDR2 YYDKDF (reference sequence). Unmatched junction bases numbered 9, after V lost 5 bases and J lost 8 bases.

The V gene is TRBV7-9, the J gene TRBJ2-5; 7 bases line up with TRBD2. The CDR3 loop spans 12 amino acids. From germline, CDR1 is SEHNR and CDR2 FQNEAQ (reference sequence). V dropped 8 bases and J dropped 5; count of bases not matched to a gene: 5. CDR3 DNA: TGTGCCAGCCACCCCGGGGGGGAGACCCAGTACTTC. Translation: CASHPGGETQYF.

This chain links TRBV11-3 with TRBJ2-1; 8 nucleotides align to TRBD2. Trimming cost V 1 base and J 7 bases; bases outside gene matches: 6. The CDR3 extends over 15 amino acids. Germline CDR1 SGHNT, CDR2 YENEEA. This chain's CDR3 is CASSLVWRGANEQFF. The CDR3 DNA sequence: TGTGCCAGCAGCTTAGTCTGGCGGGGGGCAAATGAGCAGTTCTTC.

There are a few counts of this clone. The chain is built from TRBV6-5 and TRBJ2-3; 7 bases are shared with TRBD2. This CDR3 contains 14 residues. Germline CDR1 reads MNHEY; CDR2 reads SVGAGI. Unmatched junction bases numbered 5, after V lost 6 bases and J lost 2 bases. The CDR3 here is CASRAGINTDTQYF. DNA of the CDR3: TGTGCCAGCAGAGCGGGGATCAACACAGATACGCAGTATTTT.